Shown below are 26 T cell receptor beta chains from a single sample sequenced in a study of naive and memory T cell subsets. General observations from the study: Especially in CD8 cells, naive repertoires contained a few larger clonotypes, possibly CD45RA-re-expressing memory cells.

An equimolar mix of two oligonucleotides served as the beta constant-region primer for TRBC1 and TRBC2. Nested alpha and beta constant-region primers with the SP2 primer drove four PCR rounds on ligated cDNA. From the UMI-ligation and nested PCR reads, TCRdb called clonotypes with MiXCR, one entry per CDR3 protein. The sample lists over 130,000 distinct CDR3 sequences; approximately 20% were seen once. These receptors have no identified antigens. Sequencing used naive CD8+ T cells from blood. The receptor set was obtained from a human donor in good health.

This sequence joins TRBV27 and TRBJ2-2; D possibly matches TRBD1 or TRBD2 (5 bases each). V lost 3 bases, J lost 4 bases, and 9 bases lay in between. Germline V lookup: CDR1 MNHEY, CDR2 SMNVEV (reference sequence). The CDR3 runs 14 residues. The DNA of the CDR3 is TGTGCCAGCAGTTTGGGGGTCGGCACCGGGGAGCTGTTTTTT. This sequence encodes CASSLGVGTGELFF.

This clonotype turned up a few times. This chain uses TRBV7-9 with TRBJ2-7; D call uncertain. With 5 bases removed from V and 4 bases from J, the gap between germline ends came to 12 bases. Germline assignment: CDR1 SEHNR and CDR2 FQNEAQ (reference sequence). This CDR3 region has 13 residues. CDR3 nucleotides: TGTGCCAGCAGCCCAATGGTGATGTACGAGCAGTACTTC. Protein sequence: CASSPMVMYEQYF.

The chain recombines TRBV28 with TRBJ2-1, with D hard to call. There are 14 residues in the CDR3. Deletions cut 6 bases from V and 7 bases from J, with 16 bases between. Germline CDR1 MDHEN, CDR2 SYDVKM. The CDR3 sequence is CASRPVGVSNEQFF. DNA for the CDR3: TGTGCCAGCAGGCCGGTTGGTGTGTCGAATGAGCAGTTCTTC.

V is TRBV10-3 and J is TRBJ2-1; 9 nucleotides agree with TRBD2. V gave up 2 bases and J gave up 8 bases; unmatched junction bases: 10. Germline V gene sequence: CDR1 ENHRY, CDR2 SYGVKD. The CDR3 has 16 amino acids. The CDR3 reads CAISEPSLAGRDEQFF. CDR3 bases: TGTGCCATCAGTGAGCCTAGCCTAGCGGGGAGGGATGAGCAGTTCTTC.

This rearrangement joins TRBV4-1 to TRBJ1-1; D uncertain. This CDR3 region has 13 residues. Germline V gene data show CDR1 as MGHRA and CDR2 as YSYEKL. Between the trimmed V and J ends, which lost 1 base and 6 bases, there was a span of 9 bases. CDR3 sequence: CASSQVGRAEAFF. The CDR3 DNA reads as TGCGCCAGCAGCCAAGTGGGTAGAGCTGAAGCTTTCTTT.

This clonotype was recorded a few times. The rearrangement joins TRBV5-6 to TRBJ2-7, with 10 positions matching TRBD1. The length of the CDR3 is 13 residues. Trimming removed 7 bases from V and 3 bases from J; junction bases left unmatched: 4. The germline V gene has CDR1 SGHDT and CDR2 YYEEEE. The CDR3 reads CASGGTGVYEQYF. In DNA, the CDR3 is TGTGCCAGCGGAGGGACAGGGGTCTACGAGCAGTACTTC. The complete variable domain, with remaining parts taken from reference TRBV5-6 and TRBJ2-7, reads DAGVTQSPTHLIKTRGQQVTLRCSPKSGHDTVSWYQQALGQGPQFIFQYYEEEERQRGNFPDRFSGHQFPNYSSELNVNALLLGDSALYLCASGGTGVYEQYFGPGTRLTVT.

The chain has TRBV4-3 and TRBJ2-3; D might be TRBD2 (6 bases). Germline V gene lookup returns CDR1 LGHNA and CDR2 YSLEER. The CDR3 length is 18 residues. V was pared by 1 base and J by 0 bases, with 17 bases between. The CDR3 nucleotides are TGCGCCAGCAGCCAAGGTCACACCGCCGGGAGTAGCACAGATACGCAGTATTTT. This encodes CASSQGHTAGSSTDTQYF.

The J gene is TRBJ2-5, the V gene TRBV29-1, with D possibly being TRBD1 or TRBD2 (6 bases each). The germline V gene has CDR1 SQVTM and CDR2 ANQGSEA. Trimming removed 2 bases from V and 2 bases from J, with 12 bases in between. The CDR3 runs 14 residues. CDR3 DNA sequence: TGCAGCGTTGAAACGGGGGCACGGCAAGAGACCCAGTACTTC. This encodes CSVETGARQETQYF.

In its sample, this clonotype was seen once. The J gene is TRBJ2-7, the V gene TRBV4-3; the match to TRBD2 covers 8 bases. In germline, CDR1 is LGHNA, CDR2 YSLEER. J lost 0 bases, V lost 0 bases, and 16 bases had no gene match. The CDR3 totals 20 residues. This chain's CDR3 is CASSQDFVRELAENSYEQYF. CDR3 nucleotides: TGCGCCAGCAGCCAAGATTTTGTCCGAGAACTAGCGGAAAACTCCTACGAGCAGTACTTC.

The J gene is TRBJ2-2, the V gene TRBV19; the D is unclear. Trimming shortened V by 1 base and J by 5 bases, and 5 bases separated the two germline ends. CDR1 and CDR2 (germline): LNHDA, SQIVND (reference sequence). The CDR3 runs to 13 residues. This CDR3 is CASSIVQTGELFF. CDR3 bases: TGTGCCAGTAGTATAGTTCAGACCGGGGAGCTGTTTTTT.

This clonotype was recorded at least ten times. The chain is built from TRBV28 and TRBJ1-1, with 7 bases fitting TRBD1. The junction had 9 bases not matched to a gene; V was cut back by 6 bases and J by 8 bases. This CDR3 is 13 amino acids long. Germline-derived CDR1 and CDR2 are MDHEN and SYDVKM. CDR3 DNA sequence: TGTGCCAGCAGACCCACAGGGGTCGGGGAAGCTTTCTTT. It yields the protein CASRPTGVGEAFF.

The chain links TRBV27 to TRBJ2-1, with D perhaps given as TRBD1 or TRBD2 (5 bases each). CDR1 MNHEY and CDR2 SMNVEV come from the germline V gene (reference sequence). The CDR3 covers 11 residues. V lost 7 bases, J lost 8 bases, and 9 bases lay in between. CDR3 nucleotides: TGTGCCAGCAACCGGGGCGATGAGCAGTTCTTC. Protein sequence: CASNRGDEQFF.

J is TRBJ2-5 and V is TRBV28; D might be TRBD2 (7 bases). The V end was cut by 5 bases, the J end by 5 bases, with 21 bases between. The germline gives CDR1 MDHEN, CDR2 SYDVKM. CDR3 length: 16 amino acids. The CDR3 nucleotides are TGTGCCAGCAGTGGGCCGGGGGCGGGAGCAGGGGAGACCCAGTACTTC. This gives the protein CASSGPGAGAGETQYF.

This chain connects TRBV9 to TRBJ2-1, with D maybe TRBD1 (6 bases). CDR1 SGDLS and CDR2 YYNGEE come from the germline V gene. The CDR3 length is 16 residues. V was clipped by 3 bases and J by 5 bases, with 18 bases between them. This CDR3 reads CASSEVPTGSDNEQFF. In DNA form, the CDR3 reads TGTGCCAGCAGCGAGGTCCCTACAGGGTCCGACAATGAGCAGTTCTTC.

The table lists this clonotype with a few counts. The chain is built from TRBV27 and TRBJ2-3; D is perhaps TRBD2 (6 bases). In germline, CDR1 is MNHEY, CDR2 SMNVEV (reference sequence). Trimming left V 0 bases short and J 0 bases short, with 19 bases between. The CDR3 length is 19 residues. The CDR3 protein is CASSLSALLARDSTDTQYF. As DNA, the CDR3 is TGTGCCAGCAGTTTATCGGCACTACTAGCTCGCGACAGCACAGATACGCAGTATTTT.

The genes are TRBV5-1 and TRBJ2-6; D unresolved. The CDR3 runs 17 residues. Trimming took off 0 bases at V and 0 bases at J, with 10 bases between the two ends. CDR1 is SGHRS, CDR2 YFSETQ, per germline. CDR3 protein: CASSLVIIGSGANVLTF. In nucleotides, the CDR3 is TGCGCCAGCAGCTTGGTTATTATTGGCTCTGGGGCCAACGTCCTGACTTTC. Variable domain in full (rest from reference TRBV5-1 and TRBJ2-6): KAGVTQTPRYLIKTRGQQVTLSCSPISGHRSVSWYQQTPGQGLQFLFEYFSETQRNKGNFPGRFSGRQFSNSRSEMNVSTLELGDSALYLCASSLVIIGSGANVLTFGAGSRLTVL.

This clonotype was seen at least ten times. The CDR3 bases are TGCAGCGTTGAAGAACCCAGGGGGATTAGTACTGAAGCTTTCTTT. Amino acid sequence: CSVEEPRGISTEAFF. V usage is TRBV29-1 and J usage is TRBJ1-1; 7 nucleotides agree with TRBD1. In germline, CDR1 is SQVTM, CDR2 ANQGSEA. There are 15 residues in the CDR3. V trimming: 0 bases; J trimming: 5 bases; junction bases outside the gene matches: 9. Full variable domain (rest looked up from reference TRBV29-1 and TRBJ1-1): SAVISQKPSRDICQRGTSLTIQCQVDSQVTMMFWYRQQPGQSLTLIATANQGSEATYESGFVIDKFPISRPNLTFSTLTVSNMSPEDSSIYLCSVEEPRGISTEAFFGQGTRLTVV.

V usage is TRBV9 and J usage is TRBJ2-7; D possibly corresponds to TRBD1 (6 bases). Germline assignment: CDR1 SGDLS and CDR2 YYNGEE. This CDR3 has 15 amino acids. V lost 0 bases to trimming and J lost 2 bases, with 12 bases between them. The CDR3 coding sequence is TGTGCCAGCAGCGTAGGAGACGGGACAACCTACGAGCAGTACTTC. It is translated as CASSVGDGTTYEQYF. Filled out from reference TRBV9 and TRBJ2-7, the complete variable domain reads DSGVTQTPKHLITATGQRVTLRCSPRSGDLSVYWYQQSLDQGLQFLIQYYNGEERAKGNILERFSAQQFPDLHSELNLSSLELGDSALYFCASSVGDGTTYEQYFGPGTRLTVT.

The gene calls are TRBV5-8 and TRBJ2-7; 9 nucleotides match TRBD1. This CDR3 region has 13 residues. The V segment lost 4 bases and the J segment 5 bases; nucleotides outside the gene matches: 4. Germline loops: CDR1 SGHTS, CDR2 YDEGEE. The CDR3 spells CASSRDRADEQYF. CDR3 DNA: TGTGCCAGCAGCCGGGACAGGGCTGACGAGCAGTACTTC.

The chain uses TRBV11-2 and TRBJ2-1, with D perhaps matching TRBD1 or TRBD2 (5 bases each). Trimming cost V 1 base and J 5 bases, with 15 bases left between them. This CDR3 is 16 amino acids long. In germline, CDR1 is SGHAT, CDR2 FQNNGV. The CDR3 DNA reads TGTGCCAGCAGCTTAGGGGGGTGGGGGAAGGACAATGAGCAGTTCTTC. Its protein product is CASSLGGWGKDNEQFF.

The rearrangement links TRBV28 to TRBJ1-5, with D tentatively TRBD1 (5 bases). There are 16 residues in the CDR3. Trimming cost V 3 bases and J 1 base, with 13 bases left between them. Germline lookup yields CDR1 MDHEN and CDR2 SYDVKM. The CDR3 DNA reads TGTGCCAGCAGTTTTAGGCCTCAGGGCAGCAATCAGCCCCAGCATTTT. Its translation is CASSFRPQGSNQPQHF.

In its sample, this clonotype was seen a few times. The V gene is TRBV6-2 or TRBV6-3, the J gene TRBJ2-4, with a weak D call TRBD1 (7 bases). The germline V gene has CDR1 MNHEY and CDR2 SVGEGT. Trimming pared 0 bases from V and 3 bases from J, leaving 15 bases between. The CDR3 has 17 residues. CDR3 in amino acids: CASSYSRQGGYKNIQYF. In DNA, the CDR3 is TGTGCCAGCAGTTACTCCCGCCAGGGGGGATACAAAAACATTCAGTACTTC.

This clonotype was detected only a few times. CDR3 bases: TGTGCCAGCACTACCCGGGCCGCGAACACCGGGGAGCTGTTTTTT. This codes for CASTTRAANTGELFF. This chain connects TRBV28 to TRBJ2-2; D ambiguous. Trimming stripped 7 bases from V and 0 bases from J, with 12 bases between. From germline, CDR1 is MDHEN and CDR2 SYDVKM. The CDR3 runs 15 residues.

The CDR3 reads CASGLETGGFSEAFF. The CDR3 DNA sequence: TGTGCTAGTGGTTTGGAGACAGGGGGGTTCTCTGAAGCTTTCTTT. The genes are TRBV12-5 and TRBJ1-1; 9 bases map to TRBD1. The CDR3 is made up of 15 amino acids. Germline V CDR1 and CDR2: LGHNT, FRNRAP. V lost 1 base and J lost 6; bases outside the gene matches: 6.

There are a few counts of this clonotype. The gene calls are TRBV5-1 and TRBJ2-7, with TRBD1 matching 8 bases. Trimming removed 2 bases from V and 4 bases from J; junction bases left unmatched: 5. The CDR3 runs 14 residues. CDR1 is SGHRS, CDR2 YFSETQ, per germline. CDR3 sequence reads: CASSFRTGKYEQYF. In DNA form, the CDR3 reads TGCGCCAGCAGCTTTCGGACAGGGAAATACGAGCAGTACTTC.

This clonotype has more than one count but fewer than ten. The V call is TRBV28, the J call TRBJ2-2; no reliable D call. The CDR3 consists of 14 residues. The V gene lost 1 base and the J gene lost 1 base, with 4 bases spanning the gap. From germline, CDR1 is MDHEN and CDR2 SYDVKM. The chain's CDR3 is CASSLSQNTGELFF. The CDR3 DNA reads TGTGCCAGCAGTTTATCTCAGAACACCGGGGAGCTGTTTTTT.